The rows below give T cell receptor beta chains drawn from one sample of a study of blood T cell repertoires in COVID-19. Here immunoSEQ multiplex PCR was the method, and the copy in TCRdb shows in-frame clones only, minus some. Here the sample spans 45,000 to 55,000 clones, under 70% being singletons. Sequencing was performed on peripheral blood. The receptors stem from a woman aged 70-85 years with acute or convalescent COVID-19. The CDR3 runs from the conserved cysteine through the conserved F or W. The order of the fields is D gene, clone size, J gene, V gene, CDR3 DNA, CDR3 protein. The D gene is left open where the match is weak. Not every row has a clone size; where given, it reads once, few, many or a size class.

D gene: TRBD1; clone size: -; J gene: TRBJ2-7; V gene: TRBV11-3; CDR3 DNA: TGTGCCAGCAGCTTGGGACAGGGAAGATCCTACGAGCAGTACTTC; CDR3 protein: CASSLGQGRSYEQYF
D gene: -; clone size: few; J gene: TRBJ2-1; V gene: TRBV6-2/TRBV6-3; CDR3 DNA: TGTGCCAGCAGCAAGGACTGGAACAATGAGCAGTTCTTC; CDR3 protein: CASSKDWNNEQFF
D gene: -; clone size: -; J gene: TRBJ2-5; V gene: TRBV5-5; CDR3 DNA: TGTGCCAGCAGCTTGGTCGGGAGCCCCCAGGAGACCCAGTACTTC; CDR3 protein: CASSLVGSPQETQYF
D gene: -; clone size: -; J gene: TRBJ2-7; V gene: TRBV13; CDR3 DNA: TGTGCCAGCAGTCTGAGACTCTACGAGCAGTACTTC; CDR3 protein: CASSLRLYEQYF
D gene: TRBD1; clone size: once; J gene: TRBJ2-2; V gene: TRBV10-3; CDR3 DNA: TGTGCCATCAGTGGGACAGGGGGAACAAACACCGGGGAGCTGTTTTTT; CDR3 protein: CAISGTGGTNTGELFF
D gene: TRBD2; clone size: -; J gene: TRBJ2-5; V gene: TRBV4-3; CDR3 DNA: TGCGCCAGCAGCCCCCTAGCGGGAGCGTTCCAAGAGACCCAGTACTTC; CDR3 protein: CASSPLAGAFQETQYF
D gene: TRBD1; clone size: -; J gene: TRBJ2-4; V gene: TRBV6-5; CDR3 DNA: TGTGCCAGTACCAACAGGGGAGCCAAAAACATTCAGTACTTC; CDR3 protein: CASTNRGAKNIQYF
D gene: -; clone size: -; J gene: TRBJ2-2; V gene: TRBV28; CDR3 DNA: TGTGCCAGCAGTTTTCAGGGACAGAACACCGGGGAGCTGTTTTTT; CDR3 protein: CASSFQGQNTGELFF
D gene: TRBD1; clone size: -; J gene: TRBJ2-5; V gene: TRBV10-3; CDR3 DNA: TGTGCCATCAGTGACGGACAGGTCAAAATAGAGACCCAGTACTTC; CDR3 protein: CAISDGQVKIETQYF
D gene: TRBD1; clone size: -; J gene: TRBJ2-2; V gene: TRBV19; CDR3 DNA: TGTGCCAGTAGGGCCCCCTACGGGACAGACAACACCGGGGAGCTGTTTTTT; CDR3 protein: CASRAPYGTDNTGELFF
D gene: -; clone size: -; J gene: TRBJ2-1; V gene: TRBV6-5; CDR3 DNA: TGTGCCAGCAGTTACTCGCCGGGGGTTGGGTCCGGTGAGCAGTTCTTC; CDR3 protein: CASSYSPGVGSGEQFF
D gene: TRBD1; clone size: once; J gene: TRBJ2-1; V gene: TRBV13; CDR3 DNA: TGTGCCAGCAGCCAAATCCGGGACAGCCAAAAAATCTCCTACAATGAGCAGTTCTTC; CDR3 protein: CASSQIRDSQKISYNEQFF
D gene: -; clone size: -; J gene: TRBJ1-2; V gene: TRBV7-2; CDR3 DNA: TGTGCCAGCAGCGAGACCCGCAGGGATGGCTACACCTTC; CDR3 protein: CASSETRRDGYTF
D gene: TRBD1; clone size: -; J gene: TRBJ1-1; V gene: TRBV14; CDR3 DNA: TGTGCCAGCAGCCAGGGACAGCAATTTTCTGAAGCTTTCTTT; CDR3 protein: CASSQGQQFSEAFF
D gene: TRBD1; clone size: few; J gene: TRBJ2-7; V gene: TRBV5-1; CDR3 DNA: TGCGCCAGCAGCTTGTCAGGACAGGGCTACGAGCAGTACTTC; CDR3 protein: CASSLSGQGYEQYF
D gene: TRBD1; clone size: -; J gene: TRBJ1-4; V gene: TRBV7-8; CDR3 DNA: TGTGCCAGCAGCCGATCCTTGACAGGGAATGAAAAACTGTTTTTT; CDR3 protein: CASSRSLTGNEKLFF
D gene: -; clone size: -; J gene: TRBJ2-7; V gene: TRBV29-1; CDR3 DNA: TGCAGCGTTATTGACAACTACGAGCAGTACTTC; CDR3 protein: CSVIDNYEQYF
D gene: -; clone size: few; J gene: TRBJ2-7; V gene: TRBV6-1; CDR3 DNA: TGTGCCAGCAGTGAGAGCCTGTGGATCTCGGGAGAGCAGTACTTC; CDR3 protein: CASSESLWISGEQYF
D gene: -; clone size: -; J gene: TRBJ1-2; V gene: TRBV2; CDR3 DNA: TGTGCCAGCAGCGCTGGGACACTTGCTAACTATGGCTACACCTTC; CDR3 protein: CASSAGTLANYGYTF
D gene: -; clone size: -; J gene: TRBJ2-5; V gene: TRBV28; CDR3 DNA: TGTGCCAGCAGTTCCTCGCGCCGGACAGTCCGAGAGACCCAGTACTTC; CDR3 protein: CASSSSRRTVRETQYF
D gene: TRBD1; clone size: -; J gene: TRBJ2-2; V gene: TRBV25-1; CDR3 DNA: TGTGCCAGCAGTGAATACGACAGGGGCAACGGGGAGCTGTTTTTT; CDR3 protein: CASSEYDRGNGELFF
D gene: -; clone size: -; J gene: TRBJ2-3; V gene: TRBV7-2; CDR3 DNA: TGTGCCAGCAGCTTAGCGGGTCATAGCGGCACGGGAGATACGCAGTATTTT; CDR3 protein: CASSLAGHSGTGDTQYF
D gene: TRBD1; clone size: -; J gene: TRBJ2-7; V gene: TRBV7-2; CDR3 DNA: TGTGCCAGCAGCCCGGGACAGGGGGCTTACGAGCAGTACTTC; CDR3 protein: CASSPGQGAYEQYF
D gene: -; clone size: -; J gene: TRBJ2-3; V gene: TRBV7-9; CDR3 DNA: TGTGCCAGCAGCCCAGCAGGAGGTACGCAGTATTTT; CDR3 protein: CASSPAGGTQYF
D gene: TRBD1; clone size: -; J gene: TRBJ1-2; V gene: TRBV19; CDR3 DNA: TGTGCCAGTAGCTCGGGACAGGGTTTTACCTATGGCTACACCTTC; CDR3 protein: CASSSGQGFTYGYTF
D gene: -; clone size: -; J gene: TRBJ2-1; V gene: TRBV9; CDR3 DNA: TGTGCCAGCAGCGATCGACTGGAGCGGTTGCAGTTCTTC; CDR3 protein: CASSDRLERLQFF
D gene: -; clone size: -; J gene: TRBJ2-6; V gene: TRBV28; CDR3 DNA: TGTGCCAGCAGCCCGGACAGCTCTGGGGCCAACGTCCTGACTTTC; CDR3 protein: CASSPDSSGANVLTF
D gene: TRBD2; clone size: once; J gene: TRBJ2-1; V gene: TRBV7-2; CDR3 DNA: TGTGCCAGCAGCCCTCAAGCTACTAGCGGGAGCGGTGAGCAGTTCTTC; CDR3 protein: CASSPQATSGSGEQFF
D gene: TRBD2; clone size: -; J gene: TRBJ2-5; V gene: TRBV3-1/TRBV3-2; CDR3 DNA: TGTGCCAGCAGCAAGGGACTAGCGGGGGGCCTAGGGGGTGAGACCCAGTACTTC; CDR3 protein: CASSKGLAGGLGGETQYF
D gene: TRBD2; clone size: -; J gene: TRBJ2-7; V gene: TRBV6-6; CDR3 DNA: TGTGCCAGCAGTACCGGGACTAGCTCCTACGAGCAGTACTTC; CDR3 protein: CASSTGTSSYEQYF
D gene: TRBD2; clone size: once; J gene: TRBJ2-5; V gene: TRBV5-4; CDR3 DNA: TGTGCCAGCAGTTGGGGACTAGCGGGGGCTCAAGAGACCCAGTACTTC; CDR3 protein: CASSWGLAGAQETQYF
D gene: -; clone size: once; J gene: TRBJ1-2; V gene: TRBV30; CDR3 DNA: TGTGCCTGGACTGCAAGAGCTAACTATGGCTACACCTTC; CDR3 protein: CAWTARANYGYTF
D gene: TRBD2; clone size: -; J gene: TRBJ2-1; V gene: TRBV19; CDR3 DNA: TGTGCCAGTACGATTGGACTAGCCTCCAATGAGCAGTTCTTC; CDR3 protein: CASTIGLASNEQFF
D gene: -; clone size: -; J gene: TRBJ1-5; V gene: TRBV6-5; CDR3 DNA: TGTGCCAGCAAAAGAGATAGCAATCAGCCCCAGCATTTT; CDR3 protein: CASKRDSNQPQHF
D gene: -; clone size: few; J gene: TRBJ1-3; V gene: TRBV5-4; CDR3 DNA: TGTGCCAGCAGCGGGGCCGGGGGCTCTGGAAACACCATATATTTT; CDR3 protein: CASSGAGGSGNTIYF
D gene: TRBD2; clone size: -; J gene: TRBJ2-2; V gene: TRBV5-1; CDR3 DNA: TGCGCCAGCAGCTCCTTGGGACTAGCGGCGTCCACCGGGGAGCTGTTTTTT; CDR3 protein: CASSSLGLAASTGELFF
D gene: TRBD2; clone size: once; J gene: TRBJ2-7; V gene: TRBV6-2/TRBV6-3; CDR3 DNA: TGTGCCAGCAGTTATGTGTCGGGACTAGGAGCCTACGAGCAGTACTTC; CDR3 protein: CASSYVSGLGAYEQYF
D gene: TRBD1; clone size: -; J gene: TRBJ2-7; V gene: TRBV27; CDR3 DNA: TGTGCCAGCAGTTTCCGCGGGACAGGCGGAGTTCAAACCACCTACGAGCAGTACTTC; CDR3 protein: CASSFRGTGGVQTTYEQYF
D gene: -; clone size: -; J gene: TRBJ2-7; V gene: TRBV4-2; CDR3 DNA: TGTGCCAGCAGCCAAGGGGTGGGGGGGCACTTCTACGAGCAGTACTTC; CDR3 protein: CASSQGVGGHFYEQYF
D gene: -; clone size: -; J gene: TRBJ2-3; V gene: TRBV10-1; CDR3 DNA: TGCGCGCGCGGATCCGCTAGCACAGATACGCAGTATTTT; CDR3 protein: CARGSASTDTQYF
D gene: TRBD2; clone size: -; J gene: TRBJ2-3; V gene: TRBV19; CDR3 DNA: TGTGCCAGTAGTATGGGAGGGGAGGCAGATACGCAGTATTTT; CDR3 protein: CASSMGGEADTQYF
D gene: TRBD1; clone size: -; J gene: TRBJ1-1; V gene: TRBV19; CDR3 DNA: TGTGCCAGTAGTATTGAATGGGACAGGGAAGCTTTCTTT; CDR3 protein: CASSIEWDREAFF
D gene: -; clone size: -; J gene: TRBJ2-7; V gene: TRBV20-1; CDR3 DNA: TGCAGCGGGTGGTCCAACGAGCAGTACTTC; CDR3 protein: CSGWSNEQYF
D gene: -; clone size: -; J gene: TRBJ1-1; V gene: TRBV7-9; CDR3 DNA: TGTGCCAGCAGCCCAGGAGGGGCCGGGGGCACTGAAGCTTTCTTT; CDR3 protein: CASSPGGAGGTEAFF